Detailed here is one T cell receptor beta chain. This clonotype has at least ten counts. Its cognate antigen has yet to be identified. No base qualities exist here, and no much larger clone lies one base off it. These data are taken from a study of T-cell reconstitution after alpha-beta-depleted transplantation in children (dated by TCRdb to about 2016). The study in broad terms: T-cell immune reconstitution after TCRalphabeta/CD19-depleted allogeneic hematopoietic cell transplantation in children was quantitatively tracked in the study by means of TCR repertoire profiling. The full study reports these points: About two months after transplant, the apparently early recovery of alphabetaT-cell counts reportedly depended on just several hundred clones that had expanded rapidly and came from non-depleted graft cells. Over the following months the frequencies of hyperexpanded clones went down, and after one year T-cell counts and TCRbeta diversity were mostly credited to newly produced T cells. In some patients, high TCRbeta diversity at day 60 was attributed to recipient T cells and intrathymic progenitors that had survived conditioning.

What this sample's treatment or condition label stands for: allogeneic hematopoietic cell transplantation with graft depleted of TCRalphabeta T cells and CD19 B cells. Transplant recipients were children who received TCRalphabeta/CD19-depleted allogeneic hematopoietic cell grafts. Libraries were prepared through PCR. Instrument used: Illumina HiSeq 2500. TCR libraries were prepared with molecular barcoding, using unique molecular identifiers to normalize TCRbeta repertoire quantification. The public reads were quality trimmed at Q25 with fastp and then assembled into clones with MiXCR by TCRdb, keeping productive beta chains. Duplicate CDR3 protein sequences are folded into a single record with the most common DNA and genes. The sample table records 200,000 to 250,000 distinct CDR3 sequences; roughly 11% of these occur just once. The ten largest clones add up to 25% to 30% of the sample. Trimming leaves V shorter by 2 bases and J shorter by 4 bases, with the junction holding 10 bases beyond the gene matches. The germline V gene gives CDR1 as SGHRS and CDR2 as YFSETQ. There are 16 amino acids in the CDR3, from cysteine to phenylalanine inclusive. The only DNA kept is the CDR3, 48 bases in frame from the first base.

The chain links TRBV5-1 with TRBJ2-7, with 9 bases aligning to TRBD1. Sequencing used PBMCs, obtained before TCRalphabeta/CD19-depleted stem cell transplant. The clonotype originates from a child younger than two with acute myeloid leukemia, due to receive a stem cell transplant. The CDR3 protein is CASSLLPTGGRYEQYF. The bases read TGCGCCAGCAGCTTATTACCGACAGGGGGGAGGTACGAGCAGTACTTC.